This TCR beta chain was sequenced in a study of siplizumab effects on memory and regulatory T cells. Findings of the study overall: Alloreactive sequences whose origin lay in unstimulated CD4+ memory cells were significantly reduced by siplizumab. Both greater diversity than memory cells and a major contribution to the alloresponse seemed to characterize naive T cells.

In this sample, this clone turned up a few times. As yet, its antigen is unknown. The ends were cut back, 0 bases at V and 3 bases at J, with 8 bases in the middle. Germline-derived CDR1 and CDR2 are LGHNA and YSLEER. The CDR3 extends over 14 amino acids. Sequencing used immunoSEQ multiplex PCR; TCRdb keeps in-frame clones, though not all of them. The table has some 75,000 clones, roughly 93% seen once. The V call is TRBV4-3, the J call TRBJ1-1; D call uncertain. The receptor comes from a human donor in good health. The sequenced sample was CD8+ T cells sorted from blood. As DNA, the CDR3 is TGCGCCAGCAGCCAAGAGAAGGAGGACACTGAAGCTTTCTTT. Its protein is CASSQEKEDTEAFF.